One and the same sample provided the 22 T cell receptor beta chains below, sequenced in a study of human T cells and chemical hapten exposure. The time point is: pre-sensitization, week 0. Stated treatment: therapeutic diphenylcyclopropenone sensitization with weekly scalp DPC. Whole blood, unfractionated, served as the material for total RNA extraction. TCRdb independently ran MiXCR on the RACE reads; one entry per CDR3 protein. This table holds tens of thousands of distinct CDR3 sequences, 9.5% to 10% found once. This specimen was whole blood, taken in connection with sensitization to the hapten diphenylcyclopropenone (DPC). These receptors were taken from a woman aged 30 to 39 with alopecia areata. Some clones in this sample may be carry-over from other donors' samples.

In its sample, this clonotype was seen many times. CDR3 coding DNA: TGTGCCAGCAGAGGAGGGGGCAGGAGTCAGCCCCAGCATTTT. The encoded protein is CASRGGGRSQPQHF. The gene calls are TRBV6-1 and TRBJ1-5; 7 bases are shared with TRBD1. This CDR3 contains 14 residues. Trimming at V came to 6 bases and at J to 6 bases, leaving 8 bases not matched to a gene. The V gene's germline CDR1 is MNHNS and CDR2 SASEGT.

This clonotype has more than one count but fewer than ten. The chain couples TRBV18 to TRBJ2-2, with no clear D. Trimming removed 0 bases at V and 4 bases at J, with 3 bases between. The germline CDR1 and CDR2 sequences are KGHSH and LQKENI. The CDR3 covers 13 residues. CDR3 in amino acids: CASSPPVTGELFF. Here the CDR3 DNA reads TGTGCCAGCTCACCACCCGTCACCGGGGAGCTGTTTTTT.

This chain uses TRBV6-2 or TRBV6-3 with TRBJ1-5, with 7 bases that match TRBD1. Germline values: CDR1 MNHEY, CDR2 SVGEGT. V was pared by 5 bases and J by 3 bases, with 4 bases of the junction left unmatched. The CDR3 runs 14 residues. The CDR3 protein is CASSRDRVNQPQHF. In DNA, the CDR3 is TGTGCCAGCAGTCGGGACAGAGTCAATCAGCCCCAGCATTTT.

This clonotype has ten or more counts. The J gene is TRBJ1-1, the V gene TRBV7-3; perhaps TRBD1 as D (5 bases). CDR3 size: 13 residues. CDR1 and CDR2 (germline): SGHTA, FQGTGA. V dropped 4 bases and J dropped 1 base, with 7 bases sitting between them. CDR3 loop: CASSYQGNTEAFF. CDR3 coding DNA: TGTGCCAGCAGCTACCAGGGGAACACTGAAGCTTTCTTT. The whole variable domain, filled in from reference TRBV7-3 and TRBJ1-1, reads GAGVSQTPSNKVTEKGKYVELRCDPISGHTALYWYRQSLGQGPEFLIYFQGTGAADDSGLPNDRFFAVRPEGSVSTLKIQRTERGDSAVYLCASSYQGNTEAFFGQGTRLTVV.

The V gene is TRBV7-2, the J gene TRBJ2-2, with D unresolved. V dropped 0 bases and J dropped 3 bases, with 8 bases sitting between them. This CDR3 contains 15 residues. The germline V gene encodes CDR1 SGHTA and CDR2 FQGNSA. CDR3 sequence reads: CASSLALADTGELFF. The CDR3 DNA is TGTGCCAGCAGCTTAGCCCTTGCGGACACCGGGGAGCTGTTTTTT.

This clonotype has only a few counts. V is TRBV7-2 and J is TRBJ2-3; no reliable D call. The V gene's germline CDR1 is SGHTA and CDR2 FQGNSA. Between the trimmed V and J ends, which lost 5 bases and 1 base, there was a span of 10 bases. The CDR3 has 14 amino acids. The CDR3 is CASSKEVRTDTQYF. The DNA for the CDR3 is TGTGCCAGCAGCAAAGAGGTGCGCACAGATACGCAGTATTTT.

The sample holds many counts of this clonotype. This sequence joins TRBV16 and TRBJ1-5; 8 bases are a match to TRBD1. CDR3 length equals 16 residues. The V and J ends lost 3 bases and 2 bases, in that order; junction bases with no gene match: 6. Germline CDR1 and CDR2: KGHSY and FQNENV. The CDR3 nucleotides read TGTGCCAGCAGCCATGTAGCGACAGGGGGCAATCAGCCCCAGCATTTT. It translates to CASSHVATGGNQPQHF.

This chain uses TRBV12-3 or TRBV12-4 with TRBJ1-2, with 7 bases identical to TRBD1. CDR3 length: 12 amino acids. With 2 bases clipped from V and 8 bases from J, the junction kept 2 bases outside the gene matches. This chain's CDR3 is CASSLRGLGYTF. In DNA form, the CDR3 reads TGTGCCAGCAGTTTAAGGGGGCTAGGCTACACCTTC.

This clonotype has only a few counts. The CDR3 region is CASSSLGGAGGYTF. The CDR3 DNA is TGTGCCAGCAGCTCCCTAGGGGGGGCCGGTGGCTACACCTTC. The chain employs TRBV7-3 and TRBJ1-2, with D possibly matching TRBD1 (6 bases). The CDR3 extends over 14 amino acids. The V gene's germline CDR1 is SGHTA and CDR2 FQGTGA. Trimming pared 4 bases from V and 7 bases from J, leaving 16 bases between. The whole variable domain, filled in from reference TRBV7-3 and TRBJ1-2, reads GAGVSQTPSNKVTEKGKYVELRCDPISGHTALYWYRQSLGQGPEFLIYFQGTGAADDSGLPNDRFFAVRPEGSVSTLKIQRTERGDSAVYLCASSSLGGAGGYTFGSGTRLTVV.

At least ten counts were recorded for this clonotype. A junction end diverges from the germline sequence, so it may reflect a read error. The chain joins TRBV7-7 to TRBJ2-5, with unresolved D. The CDR3 totals 14 residues. Germline CDR1 SSHAT, CDR2 FNYEAQ (reference sequence). Here the CDR3 reads CASSLTTAKETQYF. The CDR3, as DNA: TGTGCTAGCAGCTTAACGACGGCGAAAGAGACCCAGTACTTC. The full variable domain, with the rest looked up from reference TRBV7-7 and TRBJ2-5, is GAGVSQSPRYKVTKRGQDVTLRCDPISSHATLYWYQQALGQGPEFLTYFNYEAQPDKSGLPSDRFSAERPEGSISTLTIQRTEQRDSAMYRCASSLTTAKETQYFGPGTRLLVL.

Comments on this clonotype: With a much larger clone just one base away, this may be a read error. V gene TRBV25-1 combines with J gene TRBJ2-7; perhaps D is TRBD1 or TRBD2 (5 bases each). This CDR3 region has 14 residues. V gave up 2 bases and J gave up 5 bases, with 13 bases separating them. Germline lookup yields CDR1 MGHDK and CDR2 SYGVNS. DNA for the CDR3: TGTGCCAGCAGTGAAGGGACGTACCCCGACGAGCAGTACTTC. This encodes CASSEGTYPDEQYF.

This clonotype was seen more than once but under ten times. The genes are TRBV5-1 and TRBJ2-1, with D possibly matching TRBD2 (6 bases). This CDR3 contains 14 residues. V dropped 7 bases and J dropped 7 bases, with 18 bases sitting between them. Germline CDR1 and CDR2: SGHRS and YFSETQ. CDR3: CASSPEGSGNEQFF. The CDR3 region has the DNA TGCGCCAGCTCGCCGGAGGGATCTGGGAATGAGCAGTTCTTC. Based on the CDR3 plus reference TRBV5-1 and TRBJ2-1, the full variable domain is KAGVTQTPRYLIKTRGQQVTLSCSPISGHRSVSWYQQTPGQGLQFLFEYFSETQRNKGNFPGRFSGRQFSNSRSEMNVSTLELGDSALYLCASSPEGSGNEQFFGPGTRLTVL.

This clonotype came up a few times. The gene calls are TRBV5-1 and TRBJ2-7, with D tentatively TRBD2 (6 bases). The CDR3 totals 14 residues. V was trimmed by 6 bases and J by 2 bases, leaving 15 bases between them. Germline assignment: CDR1 SGHRS and CDR2 YFSETQ. The DNA for the CDR3 is TGCGCCAGCAACACACAGCCGGGGGCCTACGAGCAGTACTTC. Protein product: CASNTQPGAYEQYF.

This clonotype showed up just a few times. The chain employs TRBV18 and TRBJ2-3, with 7 bases matching TRBD1. CDR1 and CDR2 from the germline V gene are KGHSH and LQKENI. V lost 3 bases and J lost 5; bases outside the gene matches: 5. The CDR3 extends over 14 amino acids. Here the CDR3 DNA reads TGTGCCAGCTCACCCCCTTCAGGGGGAGATACGCAGTATTTT. Amino acids: CASSPPSGGDTQYF.

As regards this clonotype: This clone may be a read error of a much larger clone one base away. V is TRBV7-2 and J is TRBJ2-3; 14 nucleotides line up with TRBD2. This CDR3 region has 16 residues. Germline lookup yields CDR1 SGHTA and CDR2 FQGNSA. For the CDR3, the DNA is TGTGCCAGCAGCTTAATGATGGGACTAGCGGGAGATACGAAGTATTTT. This sequence encodes CASSLMMGLAGDTKYF.

The V call is TRBV6-6, the J call TRBJ2-5; perhaps TRBD2 as D (5 bases). Germline loops: CDR1 MNHNY, CDR2 SVGAGI (reference sequence). This CDR3 has 18 residues. V lost 2 bases and J 1 base, leaving 20 bases between the germline ends. CDR3 DNA sequence: TGTGCCAGCAGTTACCCCCGGGAAGGTAGACGCTCCCAAGAGACCCAGTACTTC. It yields the protein CASSYPREGRRSQETQYF.

The table lists this clonotype with many counts. The V gene is TRBV29-1, the J gene TRBJ1-2, with a weak D call TRBD1 (6 bases). CDR3 size: 12 residues. V lost 4 bases and J lost 5, with 11 bases in between. Germline V gene lookup returns CDR1 SQVTM and CDR2 ANQGSEA. CDR3 nucleotide sequence: TGCAGCGTTGTGACAGGATCTTATGGCTACACCTTC. This gives the protein CSVVTGSYGYTF.

The chain joins TRBV4-2 to TRBJ2-1; 8 bases are shared with TRBD2. The CDR3 has 15 residues. Trimming removed 3 bases from V and 5 bases from J; junction bases left unmatched: 6. The germline V gene has CDR1 LGHNA and CDR2 YNFKEQ. In nucleotides, the CDR3 is TGTGCCAGCAGCCAGGCGACTAGCGCTAACAATGAGCAGTTCTTC. Its protein is CASSQATSANNEQFF.

This clonotype was seen repeatedly, ten times or more. The V gene is TRBV3-1, the J gene TRBJ2-1; D remains unclear. Germline CDR1 and CDR2: LGHDT and YNNKEL (reference sequence). The V end lost 0 bases, the J end lost 2 bases, and 8 bases lay between the germline ends. The CDR3 runs 15 residues. The CDR3 spells CASSQERSAYNEQFF. The CDR3 nucleotides read TGTGCCAGCAGCCAAGAGAGGTCGGCCTACAATGAGCAGTTCTTC.

The chain carries TRBV4-2 and TRBJ1-5, with D uncertain. Trimming shortened V by 0 bases and J by 6 bases, and 9 bases separated the two germline ends. CDR1 LGHNA and CDR2 YNFKEQ come from the germline V gene. The CDR3 consists of 14 residues. The CDR3 DNA follows: TGTGCCAGCAGCCAAGATGGATCCGGTCAGCCCCAGCATTTT. This encodes CASSQDGSGQPQHF.

This clonotype showed up many times. V gene TRBV20-1 combines with J gene TRBJ2-3, with D unresolved. Between the trimmed V and J ends, which lost 2 bases and 5 bases, there was a span of 11 bases. The germline V gene has CDR1 DFQATT and CDR2 SNEGSKA (reference sequence). The CDR3 is 13 amino acids. The CDR3, as DNA: TGCAGTGCTAGAAGAGGATACCAAGATACGCAGTATTTT. Translated, it gives CSARRGYQDTQYF.

This clonotype appeared a few times. This chain links TRBV14 with TRBJ2-1; D unresolved. The germline V and J ends were trimmed by 2 bases and 12 bases, with 14 bases remaining between them. Germline V gene lookup returns CDR1 SGHDN and CDR2 FVKESK. This CDR3 contains 13 residues. This CDR3 is CASSQPYDRWQFF. DNA of the CDR3: TGTGCCAGCAGCCAACCCTATGATAGGTGGCAGTTCTTC.